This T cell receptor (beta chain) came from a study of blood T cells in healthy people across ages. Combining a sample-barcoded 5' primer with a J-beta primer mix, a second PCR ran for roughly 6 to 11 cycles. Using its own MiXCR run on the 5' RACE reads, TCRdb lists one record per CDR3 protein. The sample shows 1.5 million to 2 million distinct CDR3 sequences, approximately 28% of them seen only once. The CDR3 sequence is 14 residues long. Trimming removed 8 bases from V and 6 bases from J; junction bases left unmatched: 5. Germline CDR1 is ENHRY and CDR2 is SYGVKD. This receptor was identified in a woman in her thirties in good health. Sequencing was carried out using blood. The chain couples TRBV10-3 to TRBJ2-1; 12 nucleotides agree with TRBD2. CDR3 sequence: CAILAGGRVNEQFF. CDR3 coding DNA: TGTGCCATCCTAGCGGGGGGGCGAGTCAATGAGCAGTTCTTC.